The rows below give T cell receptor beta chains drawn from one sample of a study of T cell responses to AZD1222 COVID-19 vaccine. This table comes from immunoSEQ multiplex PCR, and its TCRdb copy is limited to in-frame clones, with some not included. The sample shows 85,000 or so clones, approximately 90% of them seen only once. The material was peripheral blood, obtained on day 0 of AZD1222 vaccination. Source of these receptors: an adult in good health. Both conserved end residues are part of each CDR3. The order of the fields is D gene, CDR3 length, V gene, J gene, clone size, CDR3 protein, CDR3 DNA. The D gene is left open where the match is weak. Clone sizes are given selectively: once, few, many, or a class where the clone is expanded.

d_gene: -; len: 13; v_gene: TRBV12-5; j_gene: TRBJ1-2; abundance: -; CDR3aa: CASGKDSLGGYTF; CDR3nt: TGTGCTAGTGGTAAAGACAGCCTGGGTGGCTACACCTTC
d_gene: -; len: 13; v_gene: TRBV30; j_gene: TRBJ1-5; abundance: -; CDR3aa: CAWSVREGQPQHF; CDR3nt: TGTGCCTGGAGTGTAAGGGAAGGTCAGCCCCAGCATTTT
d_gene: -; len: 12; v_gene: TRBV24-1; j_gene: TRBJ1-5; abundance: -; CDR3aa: CATSALNQPQHF; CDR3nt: TGTGCCACCAGTGCCCTCAATCAGCCCCAGCATTTT
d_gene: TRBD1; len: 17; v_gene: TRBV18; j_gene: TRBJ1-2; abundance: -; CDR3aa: CASSYGQGPTWDYGYTF; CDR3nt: TGTGCCAGCTCATATGGACAGGGGCCGACCTGGGACTATGGCTACACCTTC
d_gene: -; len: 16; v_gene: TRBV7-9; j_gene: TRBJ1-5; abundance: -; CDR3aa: CASSSLSGDGNQPQHF; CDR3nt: TGTGCCAGCAGCTCCCTCAGTGGGGACGGCAATCAGCCCCAGCATTTT
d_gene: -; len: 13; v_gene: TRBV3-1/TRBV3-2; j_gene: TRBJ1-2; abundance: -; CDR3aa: CASSQAPAYGYTF; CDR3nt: TGTGCCAGCAGCCAAGCCCCCGCATATGGCTACACCTTC
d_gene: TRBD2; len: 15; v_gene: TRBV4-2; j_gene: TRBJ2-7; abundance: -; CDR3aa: CASSQGRGDLGEQYF; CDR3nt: TGTGCCAGCAGCCAAGGGCGGGGGGACTTGGGGGAGCAGTACTTC
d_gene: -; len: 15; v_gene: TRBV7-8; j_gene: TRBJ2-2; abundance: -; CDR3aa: CASSLVVVRTGELFF; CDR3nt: TGTGCCAGCAGCTTAGTAGTTGTGAGGACCGGGGAGCTGTTTTTT
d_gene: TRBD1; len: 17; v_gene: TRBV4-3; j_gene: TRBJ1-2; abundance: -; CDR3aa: CASSQDWTGFSNYGYTF; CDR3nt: TGCGCCAGCAGCCAAGATTGGACAGGGTTTTCTAACTATGGCTACACCTTC
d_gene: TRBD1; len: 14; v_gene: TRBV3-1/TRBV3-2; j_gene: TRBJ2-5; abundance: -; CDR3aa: CASSVRDRQETQYF; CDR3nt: TGTGCCAGCAGCGTAAGGGACAGACAAGAGACCCAGTACTTC
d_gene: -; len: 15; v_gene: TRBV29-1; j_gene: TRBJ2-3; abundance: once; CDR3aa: CSVDDRQETTDTQYF; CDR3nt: TGCAGCGTGGACGACCGACAGGAAACCACAGATACGCAGTATTTT
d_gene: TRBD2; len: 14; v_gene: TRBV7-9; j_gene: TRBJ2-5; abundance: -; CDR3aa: CASSLASGVETQYF; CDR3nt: TGTGCCAGCAGCTTAGCCAGCGGGGTGGAGACCCAGTACTTC
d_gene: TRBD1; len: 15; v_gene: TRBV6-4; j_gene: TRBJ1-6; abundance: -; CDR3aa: CASSDSQGGNSPLHF; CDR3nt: TGTGCCAGCAGTGACTCACAGGGGGGTAATTCACCCCTCCACTTT